The following is a T cell receptor beta chain sequence with its context. Antigen: not known. The sample is drawn from a study of T cell responses to AZD1222 COVID-19 vaccine. Whole-study results and caveats: Scientists sampled the repertoires only once the peak T cell response had passed. At study baseline, merely several AZD1222 recipients were seropositive. A rise in Spike-specific TCR breadth and depth followed two AZD1222 doses.

The germline gives CDR1 SGHAT, CDR2 FQNNGV. The CDR3 is made up of 15 amino acids. V dropped 5 bases and J dropped 2; count of bases not matched to a gene: 4. The table came from immunoSEQ multiplex PCR; TCRdb's copy has only in-frame clones and leaves some out. The sample shows 130,000 to 150,000 clones, approximately 90% of them seen only once. The gene calls are TRBV11-2 and TRBJ2-2; TRBD2 matches 8 bases. The source of this sequence is an adult in good health. The specimen was peripheral blood, collected on day 0 of MenACWY control vaccination. CDR3 in DNA: TGTGCCAGCAGCAACAGCGGGGGCAACACCGGGGAGCTGTTTTTT. Protein: CASSNSGGNTGELFF. The full variable domain, its missing parts supplied by reference TRBV11-2 and TRBJ2-2, is EAGVAQSPRYKIIEKRQSVAFWCNPISGHATLYWYQQILGQGPKLLIQFQNNGVVDDSQLPKDRFSAERLKGVDSTLKIQPAKLEDSAVYLCASSNSGGNTGELFFGEGSRLTVL.